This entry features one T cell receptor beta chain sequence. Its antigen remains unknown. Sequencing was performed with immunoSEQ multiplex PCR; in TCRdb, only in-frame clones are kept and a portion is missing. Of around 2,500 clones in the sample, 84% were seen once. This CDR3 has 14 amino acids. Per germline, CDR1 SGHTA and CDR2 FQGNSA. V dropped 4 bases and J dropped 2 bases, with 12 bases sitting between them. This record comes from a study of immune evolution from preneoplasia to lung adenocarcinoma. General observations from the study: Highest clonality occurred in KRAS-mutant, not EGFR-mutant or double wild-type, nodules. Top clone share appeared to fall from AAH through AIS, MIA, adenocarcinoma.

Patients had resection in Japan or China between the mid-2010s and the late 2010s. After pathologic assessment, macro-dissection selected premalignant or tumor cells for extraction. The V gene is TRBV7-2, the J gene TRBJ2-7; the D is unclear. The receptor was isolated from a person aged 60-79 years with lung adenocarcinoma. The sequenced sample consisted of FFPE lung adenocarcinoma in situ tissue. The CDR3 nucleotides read TGTGCCAGCAGCTCCTCCTACGGAGCCTACGAGCAGTACTTC. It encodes CASSSSYGAYEQYF.